This T cell receptor beta chain appears in the sequencing data of a study of cytomegalovirus exposure and HLA in healthy donors. PCR used 60 Vbeta primers and 13 Jbeta primers. The method was immunoSEQ multiplex PCR; TCRdb's version includes in-frame clones alone and lacks a portion of them. Seen here are some 110,000 clones, 10% to 15% observed once, and the top ten hold approximately 16%. CDR3 length: 17 residues. Germline V CDR1 and CDR2: SGHRS, YFSETQ. V trimming: 0 bases; J trimming: 1 base; junction bases outside the gene matches: 5. Comment on this clone: Its matching antigen is unknown.

General study points: Among TCR beta chains, those listed as cytomegalovirus-associated numbered roughly 150.

The sequence derives from a man in his forties in good health and CMV-seropositive. This rearrangement joins TRBV5-1 to TRBJ2-1; 9 nucleotides line up with TRBD2. The sequencing sample was made of PBMCs. CDR3 nucleotide sequence: TGCGCCAGCAGCTTGGACCGCGGGAGGGCTTCCTACAATGAGCAGTTCTTC. It is translated as CASSLDRGRASYNEQFF.